This T cell receptor (beta chain) is from a study of T cell repertoires in cytomegalovirus infection. Study results and caveats: Within the response measured ex vivo, HLA-C-restricted CMV-specific TCR beta clonotypes were dominant.

In its sample, this clonotype was seen many times. Antigen specificity is unknown. V trimming: 1 base; J trimming: 7 bases; junction bases outside the gene matches: 8. The germline V gene encodes CDR1 LGHNA and CDR2 YNFKEQ. The CDR3 runs 15 residues. TCRdb redid the calling of the reads with MiXCR, one entry per CDR3 protein. The sample yields hundreds of thousands of distinct CDR3 sequences, about 9.1% seen once. What was sequenced was PBMCs. The chain carries TRBV4-2 and TRBJ1-2, with 8 bases matching TRBD1. The sequence was obtained from a human donor in good health (CMV status not recorded). Some clones in this sample may be carry-over from other donors' samples. The CDR3 spells CASSQGAGGMSGYTF. CDR3 DNA: TGTGCCAGCAGCCAAGGCGCAGGGGGCATGAGTGGCTACACCTTC.